Following are 14 T cell receptor beta chains from one sample sequenced in a study of blood T cell repertoires in COVID-19. The method was immunoSEQ multiplex PCR; TCRdb's version includes in-frame clones alone and lacks a portion of them. This sample carries about 230,000 clones, over 65% of them seen once, and the ten largest clones take under 3%. The sample was peripheral blood. These receptors were collected from a woman aged 70-85 years with active or convalescent COVID-19.

This clone was found a few times. The chain combines TRBV6-5 with TRBJ2-5; D gene uncertain. Germline values: CDR1 MNHEY, CDR2 SVGAGI. CDR3 length: 13 amino acids. V lost 5 bases and J 0 bases, leaving 7 bases between the germline ends. The chain's CDR3 is CASSNTHQETQYF. The CDR3 coding sequence is TGTGCCAGCAGTAACACCCACCAAGAGACCCAGTACTTC.

This rearrangement joins TRBV3-1 (or the pseudogene TRBV3-2) to TRBJ1-1; 8 bases agree with TRBD1. The CDR3 extends over 15 amino acids. Losses at the gene ends were 6 bases for V and 4 bases for J; bases not matched to a gene: 10. CDR1 is LGHDT, CDR2 YNNKEL, per germline (reference sequence). CDR3 loop: CASSSWTGSPTEAFF. DNA of the CDR3: TGTGCCAGCAGTTCATGGACAGGGAGCCCCACTGAAGCTTTCTTT.

This chain joins TRBV28 and TRBJ1-2; maybe TRBD1 (6 bases). The CDR3 is 17 residues long. The ends were cut back, 4 bases at V and 3 bases at J, with 21 bases in the middle. Germline V gene lookup returns CDR1 MDHEN and CDR2 SYDVKM. CDR3 protein: CASSSPGGGSIYYGYTF. The CDR3 DNA sequence: TGTGCCAGCAGTTCCCCGGGGGGGGGCTCGATTTACTATGGCTACACCTTC.

The chain links TRBV30 to TRBJ2-1; no firm D call. Trimming removed 0 bases at V and 10 bases at J, with 7 bases between. This CDR3 has 11 residues. CDR1 is GTSNPN and CDR2 is SVGIG in the germline V gene (reference sequence). Written as DNA, the CDR3 is TGTGCCTGGAGTGTATACGGGGAGCAGTTCTTC. Translation gives CAWSVYGEQFF.

The chain combines TRBV5-1 with TRBJ2-1; 14 bases are a match to TRBD2. Germline assignment: CDR1 SGHRS and CDR2 YFSETQ. Trimming at V came to 1 base and at J to 8 bases, leaving 17 bases not matched to a gene. CDR3 length: 20 amino acids. The CDR3 DNA reads TGCGCCAGCAGCTTGTTCGCCGTGTCCGTCGGGACTAGCGGGAGTTATGAGCAGTTCTTC. It encodes CASSLFAVSVGTSGSYEQFF.

This clone appeared many times. The V gene is TRBV7-9, the J gene TRBJ1-6; D is unresolved. CDR1 SEHNR and CDR2 FQNEAQ come from the germline V gene (reference sequence). The V gene lost 2 bases and the J gene lost 10 bases, with 9 bases spanning the gap. This CDR3 has 13 amino acids. The CDR3 DNA reads as TGTGCCAGCAGCTTAACGGGAAGCTCACCCCTCCACTTT. Translation gives CASSLTGSSPLHF.

The V call is TRBV7-8, the J call TRBJ1-5; D is unresolved. Germline CDR1 is SGHVS and CDR2 is FQNEAQ. The V end lost 4 bases, the J end lost 0 bases, and 13 bases lay between the germline ends. This CDR3 region has 16 residues. CDR3 residues: CASSSRGANSNQPQHF. In nucleotides, the CDR3 is TGTGCCAGCAGCTCCAGAGGAGCGAATAGCAATCAGCCCCAGCATTTT.

This chain connects TRBV2 to TRBJ2-3; possibly TRBD1 for D (6 bases). This CDR3 has 15 residues. CDR1 SNHLY and CDR2 FYNNEI come from the germline V gene. Deletions cut 5 bases from V and 4 bases from J, with 16 bases between. The CDR3 region is CASSPRGKMADTQYF. CDR3 DNA sequence: TGTGCCAGCAGTCCCAGGGGAAAAATGGCAGATACGCAGTATTTT.

The chain has TRBV19 and TRBJ1-2; a weak D match, TRBD1 (5 bases). The CDR3 extends over 15 amino acids. V was cut by 3 bases and J by 3 bases, with 14 bases left in between. Germline assignment: CDR1 LNHDA and CDR2 SQIVND (reference sequence). This CDR3 reads CASSIEDTIYYGYTF. CDR3 bases: TGTGCCAGTAGTATCGAGGACACCATCTACTATGGCTACACCTTC. Full variable domain (outside the CDR3, taken from reference TRBV19 and TRBJ1-2): DGGITQSPKYLFRKEGQNVTLSCEQNLNHDAMYWYRQDPGQGLRLIYYSQIVNDFQKGDIAEGYSVSREKKESFPLTVTSAQKNPTAFYLCASSIEDTIYYGYTFGSGTRLTVV.

This chain's CDR3 is CASSVGSGWNSPLHF. In DNA, the CDR3 is TGTGCCAGCAGCGTAGGTTCGGGGTGGAATTCACCCCTCCACTTT. This chain uses TRBV9 with TRBJ1-6; D is unresolved. V lost 0 bases to trimming and J lost 7 bases, with 11 bases between them. The CDR3 length is 15 residues. Germline V lookup: CDR1 SGDLS, CDR2 YYNGEE.

The genes are TRBV5-1 and TRBJ2-1; 10 bases are shared with TRBD2. The CDR3 covers 17 residues. Germline lookup yields CDR1 SGHRS and CDR2 YFSETQ. V shed 4 bases and J 2 bases; nucleotides not matched to a gene: 9. CDR3 in amino acids: CASSSTWTSGTYNEQFF. CDR3 in DNA: TGCGCCAGCAGCAGCACTTGGACTAGCGGAACCTACAATGAGCAGTTCTTC. Full variable domain (rest looked up from reference TRBV5-1 and TRBJ2-1): KAGVTQTPRYLIKTRGQQVTLSCSPISGHRSVSWYQQTPGQGLQFLFEYFSETQRNKGNFPGRFSGRQFSNSRSEMNVSTLELGDSALYLCASSSTWTSGTYNEQFFGPGTRLTVL.

The chain employs TRBV10-3 and TRBJ2-2; TRBD1 is a possible D gene (6 bases). The CDR3 extends over 16 amino acids. V was shortened by 3 bases and J by 0 bases, with 11 bases between the two germline ends. Germline V gene data show CDR1 as ENHRY and CDR2 as SYGVKD. CDR3 nucleotides: TGTGCCATCAGTGACAGGACAGACGCGAACACCGGGGAGCTGTTTTTT. Encoded protein: CAISDRTDANTGELFF.

The chain recombines TRBV24-1 with TRBJ2-5; 8 positions agree with TRBD1. V shed 4 bases, J shed 5 bases, and the junction held 5 bases outside the gene matches. CDR3 size: 14 residues. The V gene's germline CDR1 is KGHDR and CDR2 SFDVKD. The CDR3 spells CATSDRGRAETQYF. The CDR3 bases are TGTGCCACCAGTGACAGGGGGCGGGCGGAGACCCAGTACTTC.

The J gene is TRBJ1-6, the V gene TRBV27; TRBD1 matches 7 bases. With V trimmed by 3 bases and J by 6 bases, 5 bases remained unmatched. CDR3 length equals 15 residues. Germline CDR1 reads MNHEY; CDR2 reads SMNVEV (reference sequence). Here the CDR3 DNA reads TGTGCCAGCAGTTTCGGGGACAGTAGTAATTCACCCCTCCACTTT. It translates to CASSFGDSSNSPLHF.